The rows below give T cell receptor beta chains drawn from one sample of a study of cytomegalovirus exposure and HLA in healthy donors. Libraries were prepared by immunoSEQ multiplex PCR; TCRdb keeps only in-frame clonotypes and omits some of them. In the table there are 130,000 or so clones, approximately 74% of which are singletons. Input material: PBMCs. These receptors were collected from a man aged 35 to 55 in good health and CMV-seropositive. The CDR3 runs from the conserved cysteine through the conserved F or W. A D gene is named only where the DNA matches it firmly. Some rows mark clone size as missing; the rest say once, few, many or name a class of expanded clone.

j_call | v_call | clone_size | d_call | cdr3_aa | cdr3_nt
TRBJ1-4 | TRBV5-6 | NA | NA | CASSSGRAEKLFF | TGTGCCAGCAGCTCCGGCAGGGCTGAAAAACTGTTTTTT
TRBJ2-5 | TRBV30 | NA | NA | CAWSVGGPQETQYF | TGTGCCTGGAGTGTGGGGGGGCCCCAAGAGACCCAGTACTTC
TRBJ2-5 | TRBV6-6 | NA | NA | CASSYGPETQYF | TGTGCCAGCAGTTACGGCCCAGAGACCCAGTACTTC
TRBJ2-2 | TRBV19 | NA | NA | CASSQRGSTGELFF | TGTGCCAGTAGCCAAAGGGGGAGCACCGGGGAGCTGTTTTTT
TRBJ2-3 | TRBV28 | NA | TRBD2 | CASSLFISGLAGGGDTQYF | TGTGCCAGCAGTTTATTCATCTCTGGACTAGCGGGAGGTGGAGATACGCAGTATTTT
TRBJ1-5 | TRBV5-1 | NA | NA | CASSLGGRQGKQPQHF | TGCGCCAGCAGCTTGGGCGGTCGGCAGGGGAAGCAGCCCCAGCATTTT
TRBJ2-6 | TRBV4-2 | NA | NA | CASRPWGSFAGGANVLTF | TGTGCCAGCCGGCCTTGGGGCAGCTTCGCCGGTGGGGCCAACGTCCTGACTTTC
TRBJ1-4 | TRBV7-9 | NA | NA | CASSFGKGNEKLFF | TGTGCCAGCAGCTTCGGGAAGGGTAATGAAAAACTGTTTTTT
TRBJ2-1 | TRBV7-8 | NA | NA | CASSFKIPGTSHNEQFF | TGTGCCAGCAGCTTTAAAATACCCGGGACATCCCACAATGAGCAGTTCTTC
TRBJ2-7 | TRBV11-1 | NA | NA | CASSLVYSSYEQYF | TGTGCCAGCAGCTTAGTTTACAGTTCCTACGAGCAGTACTTC
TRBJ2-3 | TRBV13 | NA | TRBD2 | CASSLGLAVDTDTQYF | TGTGCCAGCAGCTTAGGGCTAGCGGTGGACACAGATACGCAGTATTTT
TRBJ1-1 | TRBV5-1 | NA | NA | CASRGEGNTEAFF | TGCGCCAGCAGGGGGGAGGGGAACACTGAAGCTTTCTTT
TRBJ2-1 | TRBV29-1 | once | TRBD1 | CSVWGTVYNEQFF | TGCAGCGTTTGGGGGACAGTTTACAATGAGCAGTTCTTC
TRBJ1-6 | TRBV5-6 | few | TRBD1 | CASSPGQDNYNSPLHF | TGTGCCAGCAGCCCGGGACAGGACAACTATAATTCACCCCTCCACTTT
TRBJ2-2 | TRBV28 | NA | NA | CASSLVMGAGTGELFF | TGTGCCAGCAGTTTGGTAATGGGGGCGGGCACCGGGGAGCTGTTTTTT
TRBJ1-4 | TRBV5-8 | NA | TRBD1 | CASSRDSLNEKLFF | TGTGCCAGCAGCCGGGACAGCTTAAATGAAAAACTGTTTTTT
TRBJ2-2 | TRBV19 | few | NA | CASSISSYTGELFF | TGTGCCAGTAGTATAAGTAGTTATACCGGGGAGCTGTTTTTT